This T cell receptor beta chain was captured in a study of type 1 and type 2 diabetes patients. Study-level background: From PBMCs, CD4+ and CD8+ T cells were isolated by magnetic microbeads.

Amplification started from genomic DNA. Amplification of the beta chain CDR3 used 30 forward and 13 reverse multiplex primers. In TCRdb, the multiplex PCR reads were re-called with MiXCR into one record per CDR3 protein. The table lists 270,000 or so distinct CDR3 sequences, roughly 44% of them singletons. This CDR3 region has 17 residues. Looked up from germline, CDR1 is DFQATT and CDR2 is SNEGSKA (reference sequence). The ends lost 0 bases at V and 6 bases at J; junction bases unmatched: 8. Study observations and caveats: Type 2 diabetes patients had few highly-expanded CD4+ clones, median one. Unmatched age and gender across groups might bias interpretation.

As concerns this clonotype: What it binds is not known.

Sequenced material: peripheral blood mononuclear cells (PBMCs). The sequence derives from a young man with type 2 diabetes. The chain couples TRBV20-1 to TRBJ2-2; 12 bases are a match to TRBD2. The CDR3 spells CSAREASGGVKSGELFF. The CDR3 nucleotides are TGCAGTGCTAGAGAGGCTAGCGGGGGGGTAAAGTCCGGGGAGCTGTTTTTT.